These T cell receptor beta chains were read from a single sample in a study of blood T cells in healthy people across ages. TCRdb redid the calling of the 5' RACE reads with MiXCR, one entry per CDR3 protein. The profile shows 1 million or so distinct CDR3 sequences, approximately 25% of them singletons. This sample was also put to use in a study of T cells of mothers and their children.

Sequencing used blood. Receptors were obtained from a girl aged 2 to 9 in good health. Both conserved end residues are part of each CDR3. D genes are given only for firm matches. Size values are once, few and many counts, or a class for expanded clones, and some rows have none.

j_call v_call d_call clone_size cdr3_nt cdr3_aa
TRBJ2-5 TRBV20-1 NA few TGCAGTGCTAGAGAGGCCGGAGAGACCCAGTACTTC CSAREAGETQYF
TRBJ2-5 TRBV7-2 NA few TGTGCCACCGGCGAAACCCTACAAGGAGGGGAGACCCAGTACTTC CATGETLQGGETQYF
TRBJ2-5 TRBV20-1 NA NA TGTAGTGCTAGTACGGGTTTCCAAGAGACCCAGTACTTC CSASTGFQETQYF
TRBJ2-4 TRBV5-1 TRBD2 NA TGCGCCAGCAGCATCACTCCGGGGGGGGAAAACATTCAGTACTTC CASSITPGGENIQYF
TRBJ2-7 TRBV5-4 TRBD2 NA TGTGCCAGCAGCTCCCTGACTAGCGGTAGGGACGAGCAGTACTTC CASSSLTSGRDEQYF
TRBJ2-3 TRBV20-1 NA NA TGCAGTGCTCTGGACTTTAGCACAGATACGCAGTATTTT CSALDFSTDTQYF
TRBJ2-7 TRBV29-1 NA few TGCAGCGTTGATGGATCCTCCCCCTACGAGCAGTACTTC CSVDGSSPYEQYF
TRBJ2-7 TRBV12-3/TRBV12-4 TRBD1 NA TGTGCCAGCAGTTTAGACAGGGGCCTGGACGAGCAGTACTTC CASSLDRGLDEQYF
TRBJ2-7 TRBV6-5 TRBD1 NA TGTGCCAGCAGTTACGACAGGGAAGGATCCTACGAGCAGTACTTC CASSYDREGSYEQYF
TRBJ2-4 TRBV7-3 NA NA TGTGCCAGCTCATTAGGACCCTATGGGATTCAGTACTTC CASSLGPYGIQYF
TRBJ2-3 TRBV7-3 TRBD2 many TGTGCCAGCAGCTTAACTAGCGGGGGGGCAGATACGCAGTATTTT CASSLTSGGADTQYF
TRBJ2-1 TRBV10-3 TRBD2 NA TGTGCCATCCGCCCTTCCGGACTAGCGGGGGGTGGCAATGAGCAGTTCTTC CAIRPSGLAGGGNEQFF
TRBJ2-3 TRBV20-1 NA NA TGCAGTGCTGGGGGTCTTAAAGGGCGAAGTGAAGATACGCAGTATTTT CSAGGLKGRSEDTQYF
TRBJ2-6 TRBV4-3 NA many TGCGCCAGCAGCCAGGACAGCTCCTCTGGGGCCAACGTCCTGACTTTC CASSQDSSSGANVLTF
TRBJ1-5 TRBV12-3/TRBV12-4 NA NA TGTGCCAGCAGTGTTACTACAGAATATAGCAATCAGCCCCAGCATTTT CASSVTTEYSNQPQHF
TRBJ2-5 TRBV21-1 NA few TGTGCCACCCTACTCCCGGGACAGACAGAGACCCAGTACTTC CATLLPGQTETQYF
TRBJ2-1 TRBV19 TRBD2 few TGTGCCAGTAGCACTAGCGAAATCTCCTACAATGAGCAGTTCTTC CASSTSEISYNEQFF
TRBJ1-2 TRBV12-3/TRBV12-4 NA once TGTGCCAGCAGTTTAGGACCAGTAGGCTACACCTTC CASSLGPVGYTF
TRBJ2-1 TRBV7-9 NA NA TGTGCCAGCAGCTCCACCAACGAAGACAATGAGCAGTTCTTC CASSSTNEDNEQFF
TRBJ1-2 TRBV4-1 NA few TGCGCCAGCAGCCAAATAGCTGACGGAGGGGCTGGCTACACCTTC CASSQIADGGAGYTF
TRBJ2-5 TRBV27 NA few TGTGCCAGCAGTTTATTCGGCAATGTCCAAGAGACCCAGTACTTC CASSLFGNVQETQYF
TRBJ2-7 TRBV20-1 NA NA TGCAGTTTCATTGGGAGGAGAGGGGAGCAGTACTTC CSFIGRRGEQYF
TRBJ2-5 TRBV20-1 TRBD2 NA TGCAGTGCTAGAGATCAAGACGGGGGGTGGGAGACCCAGTACTTC CSARDQDGGWETQYF
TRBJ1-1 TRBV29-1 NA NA TGCAGCGTGAAGGGGCCGGGACAACTGAACACTGAAGCTTTCTTT CSVKGPGQLNTEAFF
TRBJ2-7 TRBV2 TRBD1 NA TGTGCCAGCAGACTCCGGCAGGGGGTCGAGCAGTACTTC CASRLRQGVEQYF
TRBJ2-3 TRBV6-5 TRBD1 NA TGTGCCAGCAGTTACTCGAGTGTGGGACAGGCCCGAGGTACGCAGTATTTT CASSYSSVGQARGTQYF
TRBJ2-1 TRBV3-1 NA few TGTGCCAGCACTGGACTGGCGAGGAATGAGCAGTTCTTC CASTGLARNEQFF
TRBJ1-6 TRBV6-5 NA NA TGTGCCAGCAGTTACTCGGGTGGGGGCGGAAATTCACCCCTCCACTTT CASSYSGGGGNSPLHF
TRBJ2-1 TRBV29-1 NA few TGCAGCGTTGAAACTAGGGTGGGCTACAATGAGCAGTTCTTC CSVETRVGYNEQFF
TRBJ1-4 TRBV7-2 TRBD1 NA TGTGCCAGCAGATCACAGGGGTTTAATGAAAAACTGTTTTTT CASRSQGFNEKLFF
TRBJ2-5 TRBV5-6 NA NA TGTGCCAGCAGCTTGGCCGAAACGTCGAAGTTCTTC CASSLAETSKFF
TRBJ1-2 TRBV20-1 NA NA TGCAGTGCTAGAGATTCAGGGCCCTATGGCTACACCTTC CSARDSGPYGYTF
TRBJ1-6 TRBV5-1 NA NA TGCGCCAGCAGCTTGGGCGACGAGAGCTATAATTCACCCCTCCACTTT CASSLGDESYNSPLHF
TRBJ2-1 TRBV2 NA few TGTGCCAGCATAAGAGACAATGAGCAGTTCTTC CASIRDNEQFF
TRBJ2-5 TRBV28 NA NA TGTGCCAGCAGCCCCCTGGACACGGGCCTTGATGAGACCCAGTACTTC CASSPLDTGLDETQYF
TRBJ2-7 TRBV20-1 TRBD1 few TGCAGTGCTCGCCGGGACAGGGGGATCTACGAGCAGTACTTC CSARRDRGIYEQYF
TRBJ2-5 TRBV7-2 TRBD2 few TGTGCCAGCAGTTCGGTAGCGGGGGAAAGGCGGTACTTC CASSSVAGERRYF
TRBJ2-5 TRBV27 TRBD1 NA TGTGCCAGCAGTTCAGGGACAGTGGGGGCCCGAGAGACCCAGTACTTC CASSSGTVGARETQYF
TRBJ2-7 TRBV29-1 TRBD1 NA TGCAGCGTGCCGGGACAGCGTTCCTACGAGCAGTACTTC CSVPGQRSYEQYF
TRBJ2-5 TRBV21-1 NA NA TGTGCCACCCTTCCGGAAGAGACCCAGTACTTC CATLPEETQYF
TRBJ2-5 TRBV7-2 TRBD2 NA TGTGCCAGCAGCTATACTAGCGGGACCAGAGAGACCCAGTACTTC CASSYTSGTRETQYF